The clone carrying this TCR beta chain was seen more than once but under ten times. Its specificity is unknown. CDR1 and CDR2 from the germline V gene are KGHDR and SFDVKD. The CDR3 covers 14 residues. Deletions cut 6 bases from V and 4 bases from J, with 13 bases between. Generated by immunoSEQ multiplex PCR, the TCRdb table keeps only in-frame clones and is missing some. The sample holds about 37,000 clones, and no clone turns up only once. This sample was taken from a study of T cells after posttransplantation cyclophosphamide. Broader study findings: Donor-recipient repertoire similarity was low at 1-2 months, rising over year one. Skin or GI-infiltrating T cells shared few TRB sequences with blood. TRB clonality was highly associated with recipient CMV seropositivity and reactivation.

This chain joins TRBV24-1 and TRBJ2-3; D may be TRBD1 (6 bases). This receptor was identified in a man aged 30 to 39 in good health and a related stem cell transplant donor. Sequencing input: PBMCs. CDR3 loop: CATSPGEYADTQYF. DNA of the CDR3: TGTGCCACCAGTCCAGGGGAGTACGCAGATACGCAGTATTTT.